Shown below are 18 T cell receptor beta chains from a single sample sequenced in a study of T cell responses to AZD1222 COVID-19 vaccine. Generated by immunoSEQ multiplex PCR, the TCRdb table keeps only in-frame clones and is missing some. Among 90,000 to 120,000 clones listed, roughly 90% were seen once. The source was peripheral blood, collected on day 0 of AZD1222 vaccination. These receptors were collected from an adult in good health.

The rearrangement joins TRBV21-1 to TRBJ1-4. TRBV21-1 is a listed pseudogene. The CDR3 has 12 amino acids. Here the CDR3 DNA reads TGTGCCAGCAGCAATTTCCCGGGAAAACTGTTTTTT. Residues: CASSNFPGKLFF.

This clone was observed once. The V gene is TRBV9, the J gene TRBJ1-1, with 7 bases matching TRBD1. Germline-derived CDR1 and CDR2 are SGDLS and YYNGEE. CDR3 length: 15 residues. V gave up 3 bases and J gave up 4 bases; unmatched junction bases: 9. The CDR3: CASSGKGALTTEAFF. CDR3 nucleotide sequence: TGTGCCAGCAGCGGGAAGGGGGCCCTAACCACTGAAGCTTTCTTT.

The chain joins TRBV6-5 to TRBJ1-5; D might be TRBD1 (6 bases). Germline V gene lookup returns CDR1 MNHEY and CDR2 SVGAGI. The CDR3 is 13 amino acids. V was trimmed by 11 bases and J by 3 bases, leaving 14 bases between them. The CDR3 reads CAAGGQFNQPQHF. CDR3 DNA sequence: TGTGCCGCGGGAGGACAGTTCAATCAGCCCCAGCATTTT.

A few counts support this clone. V gene TRBV6-5 combines with J gene TRBJ2-1; D is undetermined. Germline CDR1 and CDR2: MNHEY and SVGAGI. The CDR3 spans 13 residues. V lost 5 bases and J lost 7, with 12 bases in between. CDR3 DNA: TGTGCCAGCAGTAATAGTGTGGAAAATGAGCAGTTCTTC. Translating it yields CASSNSVENEQFF.

V is TRBV7-9 and J is TRBJ2-1; the match to TRBD2 covers 9 bases. In germline, CDR1 is SEHNR, CDR2 FQNEAQ (reference sequence). Unmatched junction bases numbered 15, after V lost 4 bases and J lost 5 bases. The CDR3 has 18 amino acids. The chain's CDR3 is CASSSSEVGGGAHNEQFF. The DNA for the CDR3 is TGTGCCAGCAGCTCGTCCGAGGTGGGCGGGGGGGCACACAATGAGCAGTTCTTC.

The chain recombines TRBV29-1 with TRBJ2-1, with D uncertain. The CDR3 contains 13 residues. The V end was cut by 4 bases, the J end by 0 bases, with 7 bases between. CDR1 is SQVTM and CDR2 is ANQGSEA in the germline V gene. The DNA for the CDR3 is TGCAGCGTTGTTAGTAGCTCCTACAATGAGCAGTTCTTC. It yields the protein CSVVSSSYNEQFF.

On this clone itself: One end of the junction fails to match germline, which may point to a read error. J is TRBJ1-6 and V is TRBV5-1; D perhaps matches TRBD1 (6 bases). The length of the CDR3 is 15 residues. Germline loops: CDR1 SGHRS, CDR2 YFSETQ. The CDR3 DNA follows: TGCGCCAGCAGCTTGTTCCAGGGGTCTGATTCACCCCTCTACTTT. It specifies CASSLFQGSDSPLYF.

The V and J genes are TRBV6-5 and TRBJ1-2; D is undetermined. V was trimmed by 6 bases and J by 0 bases, leaving 11 bases between them. The CDR3 is made up of 14 amino acids. Germline V lookup: CDR1 MNHEY, CDR2 SVGAGI. CDR3 coding DNA: TGTGCCAGCAGCCAGGCCATACCTAACTATGGCTACACCTTC. Translating gives CASSQAIPNYGYTF.

In the case of this clone: As the CDR3 is not closed by the conserved phenylalanine or tryptophan, this likely results from a read error. The chain joins TRBV5-4 to TRBJ1-6; maybe TRBD1 (6 bases). V was cut by 4 bases and J by 7 bases, with 21 bases left in between. The length of the CDR3 is 17 residues. CDR1 is SGHNT, CDR2 YYREEE, per germline (reference sequence). CDR3 bases: TGTGCCAGCAGCGTTGGCGGAGGGGGAACTTTAAATTCACCCCTCCACCTT. As protein: CASSVGGGGTLNSPLHL.

CDR3 in amino acids: CASSHGTAFYNEQFF. CDR3 DNA sequence: TGCGCCAGCAGTCACGGGACAGCGTTTTACAATGAGCAGTTCTTC. The chain joins TRBV10-1 to TRBJ2-1; 7 bases are shared with TRBD1. The trim removed 5 bases at V and 4 bases at J, leaving 8 bases unmatched. Germline CDR1 and CDR2: WNHNN and SYGVQD (reference sequence). This CDR3 comprises 15 residues.

This rearrangement joins TRBV18 to TRBJ2-3, with D perhaps matching TRBD1 (8 bases). The length of the CDR3 is 19 residues. Trimming removed 5 bases at V and 2 bases at J, with 26 bases between. Per germline, CDR1 KGHSH and CDR2 LQKENI. The CDR3 loop reads CASSTGRTTGESITDTQYF. The CDR3 DNA follows: TGTGCCAGCTCAACCGGGAGGACGACAGGGGAATCGATCACAGATACGCAGTATTTT.

The rearrangement uses TRBV27 and TRBJ2-1; tentative D call: TRBD1 (6 bases). The CDR3 extends over 16 amino acids. V lost 5 bases, J lost 3 bases, and 17 bases lay in between. The germline gives CDR1 MNHEY, CDR2 SMNVEV (reference sequence). CDR3 sequence: CASSPFQGLFYNEQFF. CDR3 nucleotides: TGTGCCAGCAGTCCGTTTCAGGGGCTGTTCTACAATGAGCAGTTCTTC.

This chain links TRBV7-3 with TRBJ1-6; D might be TRBD1 (6 bases). This CDR3 spans 15 amino acids. Trimming removed 6 bases from V and 8 bases from J, with 17 bases in between. Germline CDR1 is SGHTA and CDR2 is FQGTGA. The chain's CDR3 is CASSGGRLEHSPLHF. For the CDR3, the DNA is TGTGCCAGCAGTGGGGGGCGGTTGGAACATTCACCCCTCCACTTT.

The chain links TRBV27 to TRBJ1-5; D unclear. The V and J ends lost 6 bases and 4 bases respectively, with 10 bases between them. Looked up from germline, CDR1 is MNHEY and CDR2 is SMNVEV (reference sequence). The CDR3 is 13 amino acids. The CDR3 loop is CASSLTKNQPQHF. For the CDR3, the DNA is TGTGCCAGCAGCCTAACCAAGAATCAGCCCCAGCATTTT.

The V gene is TRBV19, the J gene TRBJ2-3, with TRBD2 identical over 8 bases. Unmatched junction bases numbered 4, after V lost 0 bases and J lost 2 bases. The CDR3 extends over 16 amino acids. Germline CDR1 LNHDA, CDR2 SQIVND (reference sequence). The CDR3 loop is CASSIDRGGNTDTQYF. Here the CDR3 DNA reads TGTGCCAGTAGTATAGATCGGGGGGGAAACACAGATACGCAGTATTTT.

This chain connects TRBV29-1 to TRBJ2-1; the D call may be TRBD1 or TRBD2 (5 bases each). The CDR3 is 12 amino acids. Per the germline V gene, CDR1 is SQVTM and CDR2 is ANQGSEA. The V gene lost 4 bases and the J gene lost 9 bases, with 13 bases spanning the gap. In nucleotides, the CDR3 is TGCAGCGTTGGAATTGGGGACGGTGAGCAGTTCTTC. Its protein is CSVGIGDGEQFF.

This sequence joins TRBV2 and TRBJ1-1, with 8 nucleotides matching TRBD1. The J segment lost 2 bases and the V segment lost 6 bases, leaving 2 bases of the junction unmatched. The CDR3 is 13 amino acids. Germline values: CDR1 SNHLY, CDR2 FYNNEI. Written as DNA, the CDR3 is TGTGCCAGCAGGGGACAGGCTAACACTGAAGCTTTCTTT. Amino acids: CASRGQANTEAFF.

The chain is built from TRBV19 and TRBJ1-6; 8 nucleotides match TRBD1. The V and J ends lost 5 bases and 5 bases, in that order; junction bases with no gene match: 8. Germline values: CDR1 LNHDA, CDR2 SQIVND (reference sequence). The CDR3 is 16 amino acids. Here the CDR3 reads CASSFNGQGDNSPLHF. The CDR3 DNA sequence: TGTGCCAGTAGTTTTAACGGACAGGGTGATAATTCACCCCTCCACTTT. The full variable domain, completed using reference TRBV19 and TRBJ1-6, is DGGITQSPKYLFRKEGQNVTLSCEQNLNHDAMYWYRQDPGQGLRLIYYSQIVNDFQKGDIAEGYSVSREKKESFPLTVTSAQKNPTAFYLCASSFNGQGDNSPLHFGNGTRLTVT.